The 17 T cell receptor beta chains reported below all come from one sample, sequenced in a study of cytomegalovirus exposure and HLA in healthy donors. The PCR made use of 60 Vbeta and 13 Jbeta primers. Method: immunoSEQ multiplex PCR; TCRdb's copy keeps in-frame clones and lacks some. In the table there are 95,000 or so clones, 77% of which are singletons. Sample: PBMCs. The origin of the receptors is a middle-aged woman in good health and CMV-seronegative.

The J gene is TRBJ1-5, the V gene TRBV2, with D uncertain. V lost 2 bases, J lost 4 bases, and 15 bases lay in between. Germline V gene sequence: CDR1 SNHLY, CDR2 FYNNEI. The CDR3 runs to 16 residues. The DNA for the CDR3 is TGTGCCAGCAGTGAAAGTGAGGCCCGGCGGAATCAGCCCCAGCATTTT. It translates to CASSESEARRNQPQHF.

The V gene is TRBV13, the J gene TRBJ2-7, with 8 bases aligning to TRBD1. J lost 6 bases, V lost 5 bases, and 12 bases had no gene match. CDR3 length equals 15 residues. CDR1 and CDR2 from the germline V gene are PRHDT and FYEKMQ (reference sequence). Written as DNA, the CDR3 is TGTGCCAGCAGCGAACCGGACAGGGTAGGCGGCGAGCAGTACTTC. This gives the protein CASSEPDRVGGEQYF.

This chain links TRBV5-4 with TRBJ2-5; D gene uncertain. This CDR3 comprises 12 residues. Germline CDR1 and CDR2: SGHNT and YYREEE (reference sequence). V lost 5 bases and J lost 4, with 9 bases in between. The DNA of the CDR3 is TGTGCCAGCAGTCCGGGTGGAGAGACCCAGTACTTC. This codes for CASSPGGETQYF.

This CDR3 reads CASSPDGSSYEQYF. For the CDR3, the DNA is TGTGCCAGCAGCCCGGACGGGAGCTCCTACGAGCAGTACTTC. The rearrangement uses TRBV7-2 and TRBJ2-7, with D tentatively TRBD2 (6 bases). Deletions cut 5 bases from V and 0 bases from J, with 11 bases between. Germline CDR1 is SGHTA and CDR2 is FQGNSA. CDR3 length equals 14 residues.

The chain has TRBV5-6 and TRBJ1-5; maybe TRBD1 (6 bases). In germline, CDR1 is SGHDT, CDR2 YYEEEE. This CDR3 is built from 15 residues. Trimming took 5 bases from V and 10 from J, leaving 22 bases between them. CDR3 in DNA: TGTGCCAGCAGTCCCCAAGGTGTGGGGGCCCAACCCCAGCATTTT. Amino acids: CASSPQGVGAQPQHF. The whole variable domain, filled in from reference TRBV5-6 and TRBJ1-5, reads DAGVTQSPTHLIKTRGQQVTLRCSPKSGHDTVSWYQQALGQGPQFIFQYYEEEERQRGNFPDRFSGHQFPNYSSELNVNALLLGDSALYLCASSPQGVGAQPQHFGDGTRLSIL.

The gene calls are TRBV19 and TRBJ1-1; D is ambiguous. CDR1 and CDR2 from the germline V gene are LNHDA and SQIVND (reference sequence). Trimming took 3 bases from V and 0 from J, leaving 14 bases between them. The CDR3 spans 16 residues. CDR3 nucleotide sequence: TGTGCCAGTAGTATCGTATCAGCAACTATGAACACTGAAGCTTTCTTT. Protein product: CASSIVSATMNTEAFF.

The V gene is TRBV18, the J gene TRBJ2-2, with 7 bases lining up with TRBD2. V lost 4 bases, J lost 2 bases, and 7 bases stayed unmatched. The length of the CDR3 is 16 residues. CDR1 is KGHSH and CDR2 is LQKENI in the germline V gene. The CDR3 coding sequence is TGTGCCAGCTCACAATCAAGCGGGATTAACACCGGGGAGCTGTTTTTT. It yields the protein CASSQSSGINTGELFF.

This clone was observed a few times. This chain joins TRBV29-1 and TRBJ1-2; D is perhaps TRBD1 (6 bases). With 4 bases removed from V and 4 bases from J, the gap between germline ends came to 10 bases. Germline V gene data show CDR1 as SQVTM and CDR2 as ANQGSEA. The CDR3 spans 12 residues. CDR3 nucleotides: TGCAGCGTTGCTACAGGGAGCTATGGCTACACCTTC. This translates into CSVATGSYGYTF.

V and J are TRBV5-1 and TRBJ1-6; D is unclear. The CDR3 sequence is 15 residues long. V gave up 2 bases and J gave up 6 bases, with 12 bases separating them. Per the germline V gene, CDR1 is SGHRS and CDR2 is YFSETQ. CDR3 bases: TGCGCCAGCAGCTTCAGGTTGGGAGGTAATTCACCCCTCCACTTT. Encoded protein: CASSFRLGGNSPLHF.

The chain combines TRBV18 with TRBJ2-1; no firm D call. Germline V gene data show CDR1 as KGHSH and CDR2 as LQKENI. V was cut by 2 bases and J by 0 bases, with 11 bases left in between. The CDR3 runs 16 residues. For the CDR3, the DNA is TGTGCCAGCTCACCATTTAATGGTAGCTCCTACAATGAGCAGTTCTTC. Its protein product is CASSPFNGSSYNEQFF.

The rearrangement uses TRBV28 and TRBJ1-2; D unclear. The germline V and J ends were trimmed by 8 bases and 8 bases, with 12 bases remaining between them. Germline values: CDR1 MDHEN, CDR2 SYDVKM. The CDR3 runs 11 residues. In DNA form, the CDR3 reads TGTGCCAGCGTCGGAGTGGAGGGCTACACCTTC. Amino acid sequence: CASVGVEGYTF.

The chain joins TRBV5-1 to TRBJ2-5; TRBD2 might be the D (7 bases). The length of the CDR3 is 14 residues. Trimming took off 4 bases at V and 5 bases at J, with 15 bases between the two ends. Germline V gene sequence: CDR1 SGHRS, CDR2 YFSETQ. The CDR3 DNA reads TGCGCCAGCAGCCCTACGGGGGGCGCGGAGACCCAGTACTTC. The encoded protein is CASSPTGGAETQYF.

This chain uses TRBV4-2 with TRBJ1-2, with D possibly being TRBD1 (5 bases). In germline, CDR1 is LGHNA, CDR2 YNFKEQ. The CDR3 totals 15 residues. V lost 0 bases and J 5 bases, leaving 13 bases between the germline ends. This CDR3 reads CASSQDSQGLYGYTF. CDR3 in DNA: TGTGCCAGCAGCCAAGATTCCCAGGGTTTATATGGCTACACCTTC.

The genes are TRBV5-5 and TRBJ1-1; unclear D gene. V was trimmed by 0 bases and J by 5 bases, leaving 8 bases between them. Germline V CDR1 and CDR2: SGHKS, YYEKEE (reference sequence). The CDR3 runs to 13 residues. The CDR3 spells CASSLDTPTEAFF. The DNA of the CDR3 is TGTGCCAGCAGCTTGGACACGCCGACTGAAGCTTTCTTT. Supplemented by reference TRBV5-5 and TRBJ1-1, the full variable domain reads DAGVTQSPTHLIKTRGQQVTLRCSPISGHKSVSWYQQVLGQGPQFIFQYYEKEERGRGNFPDRFSARQFPNYSSELNVNALLLGDSALYLCASSLDTPTEAFFGQGTRLTVV.

This chain links TRBV27 with TRBJ2-7, with 8 bases aligning to TRBD1. This CDR3 has 13 residues. Germline V gives CDR1 MNHEY, CDR2 SMNVEV (reference sequence). Unmatched junction bases numbered 10, after V lost 5 bases and J lost 10 bases. DNA for the CDR3: TGTGCCAGCAGTGGGAGGACAGGGTACTTTCAGTACTTC. Its translation: CASSGRTGYFQYF.

The rearrangement uses TRBV6-5 and TRBJ2-5; weak D call: TRBD1 (6 bases). V gave up 5 bases and J gave up 1 base, with 8 bases separating them. The germline V gene encodes CDR1 MNHEY and CDR2 SVGAGI. CDR3 length: 13 residues. The CDR3 DNA is TGTGCCAGCAGTCACAGGGTCCAAGAGACCCAGTACTTC. Amino acids: CASSHRVQETQYF.

A note on this clone: Other DNA sequences in the same sample also yield this CDR3. This chain joins TRBV9 and TRBJ2-3; D remains unclear. The ends were cut back, 4 bases at V and 2 bases at J, with 5 bases in the middle. CDR3 length: 12 amino acids. Germline CDR1 SGDLS, CDR2 YYNGEE. CDR3 DNA: TGTGCCAGCAGCCCAAACACAGATACGCAGTATTTT. It encodes CASSPNTDTQYF.